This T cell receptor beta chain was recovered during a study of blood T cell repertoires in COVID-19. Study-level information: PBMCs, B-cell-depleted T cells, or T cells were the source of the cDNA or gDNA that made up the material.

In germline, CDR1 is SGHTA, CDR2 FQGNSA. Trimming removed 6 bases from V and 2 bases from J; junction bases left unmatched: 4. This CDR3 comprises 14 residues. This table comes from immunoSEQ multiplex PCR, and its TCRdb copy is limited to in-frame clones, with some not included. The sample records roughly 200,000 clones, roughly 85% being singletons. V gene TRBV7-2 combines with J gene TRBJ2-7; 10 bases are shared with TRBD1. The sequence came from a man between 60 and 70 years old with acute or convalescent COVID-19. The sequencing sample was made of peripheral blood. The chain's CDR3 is CASRTGTGAYEQYF. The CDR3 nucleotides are TGTGCCAGCAGGACCGGGACAGGGGCCTACGAGCAGTACTTC.